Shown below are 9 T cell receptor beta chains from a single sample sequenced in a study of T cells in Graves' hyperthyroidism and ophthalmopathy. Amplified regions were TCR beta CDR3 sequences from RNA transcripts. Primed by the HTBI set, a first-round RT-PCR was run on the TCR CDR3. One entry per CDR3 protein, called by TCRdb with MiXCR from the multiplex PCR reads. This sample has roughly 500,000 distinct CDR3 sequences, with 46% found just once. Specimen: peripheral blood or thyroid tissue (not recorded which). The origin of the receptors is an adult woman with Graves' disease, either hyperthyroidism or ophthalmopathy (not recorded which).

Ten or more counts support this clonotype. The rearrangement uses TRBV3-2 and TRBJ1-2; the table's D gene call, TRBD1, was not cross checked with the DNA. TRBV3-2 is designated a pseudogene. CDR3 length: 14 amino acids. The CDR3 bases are TGTGCCAGCAGCCAGGGACAAGGCGGCTATGGCTACACCTTC. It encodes CASSQGQGGYGYTF.

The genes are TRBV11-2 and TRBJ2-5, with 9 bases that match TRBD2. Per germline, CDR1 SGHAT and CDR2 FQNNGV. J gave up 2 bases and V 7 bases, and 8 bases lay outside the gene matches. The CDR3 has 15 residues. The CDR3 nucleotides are TGTGCCAGCACCGAGCTCAGCGGGAGGCAAGAGACCCAGTACTTC. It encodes CASTELSGRQETQYF.

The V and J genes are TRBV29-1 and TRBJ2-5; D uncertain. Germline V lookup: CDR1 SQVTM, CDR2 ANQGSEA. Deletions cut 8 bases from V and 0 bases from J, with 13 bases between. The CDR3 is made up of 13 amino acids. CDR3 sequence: CSSQRPYQETQYF. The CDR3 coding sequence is TGCAGCAGCCAAAGGCCGTACCAAGAGACCCAGTACTTC. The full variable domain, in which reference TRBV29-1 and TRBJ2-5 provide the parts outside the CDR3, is SAVISQKPSRDICQRGTSLTIQCQVDSQVTMMFWYRQQPGQSLTLIATANQGSEATYESGFVIDKFPISRPNLTFSTLTVSNMSPEDSSIYLCSSQRPYQETQYFGPGTRLLVL.

This CDR3 is CASSPGLAKPLSNQPQYF. CDR3 DNA sequence: TGTGCCAGCAGTCCCGGGTTAGCCAAACCCCTTAGCAATCAGCCCCAGTACTTC. The chain combines TRBV2 with TRBJ2-5; D is undetermined. The CDR3 is made up of 18 amino acids. Germline CDR1 is SNHLY and CDR2 is FYNNEI. V was pared by 5 bases and J by 9 bases, with 31 bases between. The variable domain in full, with the rest retrieved from reference TRBV2 and TRBJ2-5, is EPEVTQTPSHQVTQMGQEVILRCVPISNHLYFYWYRQILGQKVEFLVSFYNNEISEKSEIFDDQFSVERPDGSNFTLKIRSTKLEDSAMYFCASSPGLAKPLSNQPQYFGPGTRLLVL.

In DNA form, the CDR3 reads TGTGCCAGCACTCCGGACAGGCGAACTAATGAAAAACTGTTTTTT. Its translation is CASTPDRRTNEKLFF. The chain recombines TRBV2 with TRBJ1-4, with TRBD1 matching 7 bases. Germline V gene data show CDR1 as SNHLY and CDR2 as FYNNEI. The CDR3 contains 15 residues. J gave up 1 base and V 7 bases, and 6 bases lay outside the gene matches.

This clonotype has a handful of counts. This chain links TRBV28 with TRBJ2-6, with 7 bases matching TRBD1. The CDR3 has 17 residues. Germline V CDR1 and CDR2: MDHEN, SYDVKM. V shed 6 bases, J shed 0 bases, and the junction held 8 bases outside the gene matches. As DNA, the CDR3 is TGTGCCAGCAGAAGGACAGGACCTGACTCTGGGGCCAACGTCCTGACTTTC. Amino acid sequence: CASRRTGPDSGANVLTF.

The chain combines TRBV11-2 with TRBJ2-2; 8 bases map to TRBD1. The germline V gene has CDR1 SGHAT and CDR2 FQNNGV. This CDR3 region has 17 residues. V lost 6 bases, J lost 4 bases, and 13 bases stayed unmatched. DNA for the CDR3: TGTGCCAGCAGGCCAGTAGGCGGACAGGGTGGCACCGGGGAGCTGTTTTTT. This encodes CASRPVGGQGGTGELFF.

The CDR3 here is CATSDQVPPETQYF. The DNA of the CDR3 is TGTGCCACCAGTGATCAGGTCCCCCCAGAGACCCAGTACTTC. The chain couples TRBV24-1 to TRBJ2-5; D gene unclear. V lost 3 bases and J 4 bases, leaving 11 bases between the germline ends. The length of the CDR3 is 14 residues. Germline values: CDR1 KGHDR, CDR2 SFDVKD.

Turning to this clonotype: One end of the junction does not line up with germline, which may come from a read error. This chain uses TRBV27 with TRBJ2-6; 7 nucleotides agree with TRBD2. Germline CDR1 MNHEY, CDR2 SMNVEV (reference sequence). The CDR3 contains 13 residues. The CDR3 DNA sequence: TGTGCCAGCAGTTTCGGGGGGAAGGGCCCCATGCCTTTC. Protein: CASSFGGKGPMPF.